These 18 T cell receptor beta chains were sequenced from one sample in a study of patients and donors after allogeneic stem cell transplantation. TCRdb re-called the RT-PCR reads with MiXCR, one entry per CDR3 protein. The data hold roughly 2,000 distinct CDR3 sequences, with less than 40% observed a single time. The sample comprised blood, either unsorted or a sorted T cell fraction (not recorded which). All receptors come from a human donor who was either an allogeneic HSCT recipient or a stem cell or donor lymphocyte infusion donor (not recorded which). It is not recorded whose cells these are; they may come from a transplant donor.

The chain uses TRBV6-2 or TRBV6-3 and TRBJ2-3; 11 bases fit TRBD2. Germline lookup yields CDR1 MNHEY and CDR2 SVGEGT. V gave up 2 bases and J gave up 1 base; unmatched junction bases: 2. CDR3 size: 16 residues. The CDR3 loop is CASSYLLAGGTDTQYF. CDR3 coding DNA: TGTGCCAGCAGTTACCTACTAGCGGGGGGCACAGATACGCAGTATTTT.

V gene TRBV7-9 combines with J gene TRBJ2-1; no clear D. V was cut by 1 base and J by 9 bases, with 7 bases left in between. This CDR3 is 12 amino acids long. CDR1 is SEHNR, CDR2 FQNEAQ, per germline (reference sequence). CDR3 loop: CASSLVSPEQFF. The CDR3 nucleotides read TGTGCCAGCAGCTTAGTGTCCCCTGAGCAGTTCTTC.

By frequency in the sample, this clonotype is large. The chain couples TRBV5-1 to TRBJ2-7; 11 bases align to TRBD1. The germline V gene encodes CDR1 SGHRS and CDR2 YFSETQ. There are 14 residues in the CDR3. V shed 4 bases, J shed 0 bases, and the junction held 0 bases outside the gene matches. The CDR3 DNA sequence: TGCGCCAGCAGCGGGACAGGGGGCTCCTACGAGCAGTACTTC. This gives the protein CASSGTGGSYEQYF.

The chain carries TRBV6-9 and TRBJ1-1; D not certain. Germline lookup yields CDR1 MNHGY and CDR2 SVAAGI. Trimming shortened V by 2 bases and J by 1 base, and 17 bases separated the two germline ends. This CDR3 spans 17 amino acids. CDR3 protein: CASSYLAGFTWNTEAFF. The CDR3 bases are TGTGCCAGCAGTTATCTGGCTGGGTTTACGTGGAACACTGAAGCTTTCTTT.

The gene calls are TRBV6-5 and TRBJ2-1; 9 bases map to TRBD2. V was pared by 4 bases and J by 4 bases, with 11 bases of the junction left unmatched. Germline V lookup: CDR1 MNHEY, CDR2 SVGAGI. CDR3 size: 17 residues. This chain's CDR3 is CASSSLPTSGTYNEQFF. In DNA, the CDR3 is TGTGCCAGCAGTTCCCTCCCGACTAGCGGAACTTACAATGAGCAGTTCTTC.

By share, this clonotype ranks as large (0.1 to 1%). The chain employs TRBV12-2 and TRBJ2-1; the table calls TRBD1, which could not be checked here. TRBV12-2 is a known pseudogene. The CDR3 consists of 12 residues. The CDR3 DNA is TGTGCAAGTCGCTTAGCTTCCGGGGAGCAGTTCTTC. Translated, it gives CASRLASGEQFF.

The rearrangement links TRBV18 to TRBJ2-1; no definite D call. Germline lookup yields CDR1 KGHSH and CDR2 LQKENI. Trimming stripped 3 bases from V and 5 bases from J, with 5 bases between. This CDR3 spans 12 amino acids. CDR3 loop: CASSPLDNEQFF. CDR3 nucleotides: TGTGCCAGCTCACCGCTAGACAATGAGCAGTTCTTC.

This chain links TRBV5-1 with TRBJ2-1, with 7 bases aligning to TRBD1. Germline trimming cut 7 bases from V and 3 bases from J; bases unmatched to any gene: 7. Germline CDR1 reads SGHRS; CDR2 reads YFSETQ. The CDR3 runs 14 residues. The CDR3 nucleotides read TGCGCCAGCGGAAAACAGGGGAGCTACAATGAGCAGTTCTTC. Translation: CASGKQGSYNEQFF.

This clonotype has only a few counts. The rearrangement links TRBV2 to TRBJ2-1, with 15 bases that match TRBD2. The germline gives CDR1 SNHLY, CDR2 FYNNEI. The CDR3 covers 15 residues. V shed 8 bases and J 7 bases; nucleotides not matched to a gene: 6. CDR3: CASGPGTSGRNEQFF. In DNA, the CDR3 is TGTGCCAGCGGTCCCGGGACTAGCGGGAGGAATGAGCAGTTCTTC. Full variable domain (missing parts from reference TRBV2 and TRBJ2-1): EPEVTQTPSHQVTQMGQEVILRCVPISNHLYFYWYRQILGQKVEFLVSFYNNEISEKSEIFDDQFSVERPDGSNFTLKIRSTKLEDSAMYFCASGPGTSGRNEQFFGPGTRLTVL.

By frequency in the sample, this clonotype is large. The chain couples TRBV5-1 to TRBJ1-6, with D possibly TRBD1 on 6 matching bases. CDR3 length: 15 residues. Germline V gene sequence: CDR1 SGHRS, CDR2 YFSETQ. V was shortened by 0 bases and J by 4 bases, with 8 bases between the two germline ends. CDR3 DNA sequence: TGCGCCAGCAGCTTGGAGGGGGGATATAATTCACCCCTCCACTTT. Encoded protein: CASSLEGGYNSPLHF.

This chain uses TRBV11-2 with TRBJ2-2; TRBD2 matches at 7 bases. Germline V CDR1 and CDR2: SGHAT, FQNNGV. Trimming at V came to 3 bases and at J to 5 bases, leaving 3 bases not matched to a gene. This CDR3 contains 14 residues. DNA for the CDR3: TGTGCCAGCAGCTTTAGCGGGTCTACCGGGGAGCTGTTTTTT. Translated: CASSFSGSTGELFF.

This clonotype was seen a handful of times. This rearrangement joins TRBV5-1 to TRBJ2-3; 10 bases are shared with TRBD2. V was clipped by 3 bases and J by 3 bases; unmatched bases: 1. CDR3 length: 14 amino acids. CDR1 is SGHRS, CDR2 YFSETQ, per germline. CDR3 sequence (DNA): TGCGCCAGCAGCTCGACTAGCGGGACAGATACGCAGTATTTT. The encoded protein is CASSSTSGTDTQYF. The whole variable domain, remainder taken from reference TRBV5-1 and TRBJ2-3, is KAGVTQTPRYLIKTRGQQVTLSCSPISGHRSVSWYQQTPGQGLQFLFEYFSETQRNKGNFPGRFSGRQFSNSRSEMNVSTLELGDSALYLCASSSTSGTDTQYFGPGTRLTVL.

The rearrangement uses TRBV13 and TRBJ2-7; maybe TRBD2 (6 bases). V lost 6 bases and J lost 1, with 13 bases in between. The CDR3 spans 14 residues. Per the germline V gene, CDR1 is PRHDT and CDR2 is FYEKMQ (reference sequence). The CDR3 coding sequence is TGTGCCAGCAGTCTCCCCGGGGGATCCTACGAGCAGTACTTC. As protein: CASSLPGGSYEQYF.

The chain recombines TRBV29-1 with TRBJ2-1; 7 nucleotides align to TRBD1. The CDR3 runs 14 residues. The germline gives CDR1 SQVTM, CDR2 ANQGSEA. CDR3 region: CSAKGASGYNEQFF. The CDR3 bases are TGCAGTGCGAAGGGGGCGTCGGGCTACAATGAGCAGTTCTTC.

Only a few counts were recorded for this clonotype. This rearrangement joins TRBV7-3 to TRBJ2-1, with 13 bases lining up with TRBD2. The trim removed 2 bases at V and 9 bases at J, leaving 13 bases unmatched. The CDR3 loop spans 18 amino acids. Germline V gene lookup returns CDR1 SGHTA and CDR2 FQGTGA. The CDR3 nucleotides are TGTGCCAGCAGCTTAGCTAACCCGGGACTAGCGGGACGGGGTGAGCAGTTCTTC. Its translation: CASSLANPGLAGRGEQFF.

There are a few counts of this clonotype. This chain links TRBV30 with TRBJ2-5, with D possibly matching TRBD2 (5 bases). The CDR3 consists of 15 residues. Between the trimmed V and J ends, which lost 0 bases and 2 bases, there was a span of 13 bases. From germline, CDR1 is GTSNPN and CDR2 SVGIG (reference sequence). CDR3 region: CAWSVRGKIQETQYF. CDR3 DNA sequence: TGTGCCTGGAGTGTACGAGGGAAAATTCAAGAGACCCAGTACTTC.

V usage is TRBV4-3 and J usage is TRBJ2-1; no definite D call. This CDR3 comprises 13 residues. The V end lost 0 bases, the J end lost 12 bases, and 12 bases lay between the germline ends. CDR1 is LGHNA, CDR2 YSLEER, per germline. CDR3 sequence reads: CASSQDTAVGQFF. DNA for the CDR3: TGCGCCAGCAGCCAAGATACAGCCGTCGGGCAGTTCTTC.

This clonotype appeared once. The rearrangement links TRBV20-1 to TRBJ1-5; perhaps TRBD1 as D (5 bases). CDR3 size: 15 residues. Trimming stripped 3 bases from V and 2 bases from J, with 14 bases between. CDR1 is DFQATT and CDR2 is SNEGSKA in the germline V gene (reference sequence). DNA of the CDR3: TGCAGTGCTAGCGGGACCATGGCGGGCAATCAGCCCCAGCATTTT. This sequence encodes CSASGTMAGNQPQHF.